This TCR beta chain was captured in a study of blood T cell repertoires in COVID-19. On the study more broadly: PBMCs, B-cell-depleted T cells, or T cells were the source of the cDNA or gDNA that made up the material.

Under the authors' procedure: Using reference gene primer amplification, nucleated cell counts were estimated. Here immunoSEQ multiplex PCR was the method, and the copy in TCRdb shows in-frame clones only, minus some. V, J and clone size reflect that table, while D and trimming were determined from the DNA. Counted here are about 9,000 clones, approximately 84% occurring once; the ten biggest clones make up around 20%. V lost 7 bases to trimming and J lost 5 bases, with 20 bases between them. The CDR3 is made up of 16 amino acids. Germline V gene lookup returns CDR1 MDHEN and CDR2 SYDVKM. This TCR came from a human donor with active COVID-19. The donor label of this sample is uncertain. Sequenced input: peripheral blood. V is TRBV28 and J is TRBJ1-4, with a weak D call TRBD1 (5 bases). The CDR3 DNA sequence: TGTGCCAGCATCTGGGGGGGAGGGATAGTGAATGAAAAACTGTTTTTT. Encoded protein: CASIWGGGIVNEKLFF.